This T cell receptor (beta chain) was recovered during a study of OX40 agonist ivuxolimab in advanced cancers. Study-level information: Patients in the trial were receiving intravenous ivuxolimab every 2 weeks, at doses of 0.01 to 10 mg/kg. Previous treatment with anti-PD-1, anti-PD-L1 or anti-CTLA-4 therapy was allowed; 40% had received some.

Notes on this clone: Its specificity is not known.

It was autoimmune disease history or systemic immunosuppression that excluded patients. This table comes from immunoSEQ multiplex PCR, and its TCRdb copy is limited to in-frame clones, with some not included. The table includes about 18,000 clones, 70% to 90% detected once. Trimming left V 11 bases short and J 7 bases short, with 20 bases between. CDR3 length: 14 amino acids. Germline V gene sequence: CDR1 MDHEN, CDR2 SYDVKM. Notes on the study in general: At 0.1 to 3.0 mg/kg and by week 6, CD4+ and CD8+ T cells in the blood had expanded clonally.

The sample consisted of CD4+ or CD8+ T cells sorted from blood, taken in a trial of the OX40 agonist ivuxolimab. The chain has TRBV28 and TRBJ1-4; D call uncertain. The receptor was derived from an adult with an advanced solid tumor such as melanoma, head and neck, liver or kidney cancer. CDR3 nucleotide sequence: TGTGCCTCGACCCAGGAGCTTTTAATTGAAAAACTGTTTTTT. Its translation: CASTQELLIEKLFF.